A selection of T cell receptor beta chains follows, all from one sample in a study of CD8 T cells in Susac syndrome. One entry per CDR3 protein results from TCRdb running MiXCR on the immunoSEQ multiplex PCR reads. The sample lists some 65,000 distinct CDR3 sequences, around 95% seen once, with 0.56% in the top ten. The source material was CD8+ T cells from PBMCs. These receptor sequences come from a human donor with multiple sclerosis. Each CDR3 is given with its conserved first and last residue. Each record gives: V gene, J gene, D gene, clone size, CDR3 protein, CDR3 DNA. The D gene is left open where the match is weak. A clone size is listed for some rows: how often the clone was seen (once, few, many), or a class if it is expanded.

V gene: TRBV4-3; J gene: TRBJ1-1; D gene: NA; clone size: NA; CDR3 protein: CASSPYQGVDASTEAFF; CDR3 DNA: TGCGCCAGCAGCCCATACCAAGGGGTTGACGCGTCCACTGAAGCTTTCTTT
V gene: TRBV27; J gene: TRBJ2-7; D gene: TRBD1; clone size: NA; CDR3 protein: CASSTGTGTNEQYF; CDR3 DNA: TGTGCCAGCAGTACCGGGACAGGGACTAACGAGCAGTACTTC
V gene: TRBV25-1; J gene: TRBJ1-4; D gene: NA; clone size: NA; CDR3 protein: CASSEGGEGDEKLFF; CDR3 DNA: TGTGCCAGCAGTGAAGGGGGGGAGGGGGATGAAAAACTGTTTTTT
V gene: TRBV12-3/TRBV12-4; J gene: TRBJ1-2; D gene: TRBD1; clone size: NA; CDR3 protein: CASSLLGQDYGYTF; CDR3 DNA: TGTGCCAGCAGTTTACTGGGACAGGACTATGGCTACACCTTC
V gene: TRBV28; J gene: TRBJ2-1; D gene: TRBD1; clone size: NA; CDR3 protein: CASSPTGGAIYNEQFF; CDR3 DNA: TGTGCCAGCAGTCCGACAGGGGGCGCGATCTACAATGAGCAGTTCTTC
V gene: TRBV2; J gene: TRBJ1-4; D gene: NA; clone size: NA; CDR3 protein: CASSEAAYEKLFF; CDR3 DNA: TGTGCCAGCAGTGAAGCAGCTTATGAAAAACTGTTTTTT
V gene: TRBV12-3/TRBV12-4; J gene: TRBJ2-6; D gene: NA; clone size: NA; CDR3 protein: CASNPTASGANVLTF; CDR3 DNA: TGTGCCAGCAACCCGACAGCATCTGGGGCCAACGTCCTGACTTTC
V gene: TRBV28; J gene: TRBJ2-1; D gene: TRBD2; clone size: NA; CDR3 protein: CASSLVGLAGEGSYNEQFF; CDR3 DNA: TGTGCCAGCAGTTTGGTGGGACTAGCGGGAGAGGGCTCCTACAATGAGCAGTTCTTC
V gene: TRBV19; J gene: TRBJ2-2; D gene: TRBD1; clone size: NA; CDR3 protein: CASLTGFTGELFF; CDR3 DNA: TGTGCCAGCTTGACAGGGTTCACCGGGGAGCTGTTTTTT
V gene: TRBV27; J gene: TRBJ1-5; D gene: NA; clone size: NA; CDR3 protein: CASSFSGEPQHF; CDR3 DNA: TGTGCCAGCAGTTTTAGTGGTGAGCCCCAGCATTTT
V gene: TRBV6-6; J gene: TRBJ2-5; D gene: TRBD2; clone size: NA; CDR3 protein: CASRLGLAGVETQYF; CDR3 DNA: TGTGCCAGCAGACTGGGACTAGCGGGAGTTGAGACCCAGTACTTC
V gene: TRBV7-8; J gene: TRBJ1-1; D gene: NA; clone size: NA; CDR3 protein: CASSPGLNTEAFF; CDR3 DNA: TGTGCCAGCAGCCCTGGCTTGAACACTGAAGCTTTCTTT
V gene: TRBV28; J gene: TRBJ2-1; D gene: NA; clone size: NA; CDR3 protein: CASSADNEQFF; CDR3 DNA: TGTGCCAGCAGTGCGGACAATGAGCAGTTCTTC
V gene: TRBV20-1; J gene: TRBJ2-6; D gene: NA; clone size: NA; CDR3 protein: CSARDWGSGANVLTF; CDR3 DNA: TGCAGTGCTAGAGATTGGGGGTCTGGGGCCAACGTCCTGACTTTC
V gene: TRBV6-1; J gene: TRBJ2-7; D gene: TRBD1; clone size: NA; CDR3 protein: CASSPTLLGGTGNYEQYF; CDR3 DNA: TGTGCCAGCAGTCCGACGCTTCTTGGGGGGACAGGCAACTACGAGCAGTACTTC
V gene: TRBV20-1; J gene: TRBJ2-7; D gene: TRBD2; clone size: once; CDR3 protein: CSARDRTSGGTYEQYF; CDR3 DNA: TGCAGTGCTAGAGATCGTACTAGCGGGGGAACCTACGAGCAGTACTTC
V gene: TRBV5-1; J gene: TRBJ2-3; D gene: TRBD2; clone size: once; CDR3 protein: CASSPGLAGLSPSTDTQYF; CDR3 DNA: TGCGCCAGCAGCCCGGGACTAGCGGGTCTATCTCCTAGCACAGATACGCAGTATTTT
V gene: TRBV5-6; J gene: TRBJ1-1; D gene: NA; clone size: NA; CDR3 protein: CASSFGSGGTEAFF; CDR3 DNA: TGTGCCAGCAGCTTTGGTTCCGGGGGCACTGAAGCTTTCTTT
V gene: TRBV4-1; J gene: TRBJ1-5; D gene: NA; clone size: NA; CDR3 protein: CASSQDQGNQPQHF; CDR3 DNA: TGCGCCAGCAGCCAAGACCAGGGCAATCAGCCCCAGCATTTT
V gene: TRBV10-3; J gene: TRBJ1-2; D gene: TRBD1; clone size: NA; CDR3 protein: CAILPGQGFYGYTF; CDR3 DNA: TGTGCCATTCTTCCGGGACAGGGATTCTATGGCTACACCTTC
V gene: TRBV15; J gene: TRBJ1-1; D gene: TRBD1; clone size: NA; CDR3 protein: CATSRDREPTEAFF; CDR3 DNA: TGTGCCACCAGCAGGGACAGGGAGCCCACTGAAGCTTTCTTT
V gene: TRBV15; J gene: TRBJ1-2; D gene: NA; clone size: NA; CDR3 protein: CATSREGRDDYGYTF; CDR3 DNA: TGTGCCACCAGCAGAGAGGGCAGGGACGACTATGGCTACACCTTC
V gene: TRBV3-1; J gene: TRBJ2-1; D gene: NA; clone size: NA; CDR3 protein: CASSRDPQIGQFF; CDR3 DNA: TGTGCCAGCAGCCGGGACCCCCAGATTGGTCAGTTCTTC
V gene: TRBV5-6; J gene: TRBJ2-1; D gene: TRBD1; clone size: NA; CDR3 protein: CASRDPGTDYNEQFF; CDR3 DNA: TGTGCCAGCAGGGACCCAGGGACAGACTACAATGAGCAGTTCTTC
V gene: TRBV27; J gene: TRBJ1-1; D gene: NA; clone size: once; CDR3 protein: CASKEGLNTEAFF; CDR3 DNA: TGTGCCAGCAAGGAGGGGTTGAACACTGAAGCTTTCTTT
V gene: TRBV14; J gene: TRBJ2-1; D gene: NA; clone size: NA; CDR3 protein: CASSLRPVSNNEQFF; CDR3 DNA: TGTGCCAGCAGCCTCAGACCTGTTTCGAATAATGAGCAGTTCTTC